This T cell receptor beta chain came from a study of T cell responses to AZD1222 COVID-19 vaccine. Germline assignment: CDR1 MNHEY and CDR2 SMNVEV (reference sequence). V gave up 6 bases and J gave up 4 bases; unmatched junction bases: 6. The CDR3 is 13 amino acids. Data came from immunoSEQ multiplex PCR; TCRdb stores just in-frame clones and leaves some out. The sample includes about 120,000 clones, 80% to 90% of them seen just once. This chain uses TRBV27 with TRBJ2-7; 7 bases agree with TRBD1. The sequence came from an adult in good health. Sample: peripheral blood, taken on day 0 of MenACWY control vaccination. For the CDR3, the DNA is TGTGCCAGCAGCTCCGGGACAGATTACGAGCAGTACTTC. This sequence encodes CASSSGTDYEQYF.